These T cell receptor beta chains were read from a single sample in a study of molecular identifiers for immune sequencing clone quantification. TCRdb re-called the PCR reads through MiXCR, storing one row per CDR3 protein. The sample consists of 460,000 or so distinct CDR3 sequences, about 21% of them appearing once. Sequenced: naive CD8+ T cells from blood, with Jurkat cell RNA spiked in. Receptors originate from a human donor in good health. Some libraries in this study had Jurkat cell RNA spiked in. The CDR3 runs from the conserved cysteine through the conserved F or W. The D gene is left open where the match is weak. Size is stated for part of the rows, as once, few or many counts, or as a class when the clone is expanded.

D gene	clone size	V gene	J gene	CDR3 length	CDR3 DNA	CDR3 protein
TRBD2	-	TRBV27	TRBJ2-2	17	TGTGCCAGCAGTCTTCTAGCGGGAGGGACGAACACCGGGGAGCTGTTTTTT	CASSLLAGGTNTGELFF
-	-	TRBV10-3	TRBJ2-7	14	TGTGCCATCAGTACGCCGTGGGACAATGCCGAGCAGTACTTC	CAISTPWDNAEQYF
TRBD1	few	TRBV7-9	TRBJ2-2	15	TGTGCCAGCAGCCCCGGGACAGTACACACCGGGGAGCTGTTTTTT	CASSPGTVHTGELFF
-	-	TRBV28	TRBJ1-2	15	TGTGACAGCAGTTTGTATAGAGGGGCCCTCTATGGCTACACCTTC	CDSSLYRGALYGYTF
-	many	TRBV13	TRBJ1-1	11	TGTGCCAGCAGCCCAGGGGTTGAAGCTTTCTTT	CASSPGVEAFF
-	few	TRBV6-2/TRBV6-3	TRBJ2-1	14	TGTGCCAGCAGCTTACTCATACACTACAATGAGCAGTTCTTC	CASSLLIHYNEQFF
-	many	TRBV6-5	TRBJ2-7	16	TGTGCCAGCAGCCAAGGTCCTCTACAAAGCTCCTACGAGCAGTACTTC	CASSQGPLQSSYEQYF
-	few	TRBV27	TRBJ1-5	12	TGTGCCAGCAGTAGGCTGGGGCAGCCCCAGCATTTT	CASSRLGQPQHF
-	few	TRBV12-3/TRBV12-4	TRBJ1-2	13	TGTGCCAGCAGCTACAGAGAGAGTTGGGGCTACACCTTC	CASSYRESWGYTF
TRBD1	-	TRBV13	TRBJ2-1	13	TGTGCCAGCAGCCCGACAGGGTTCCAAGAGCAGTTCTTC	CASSPTGFQEQFF
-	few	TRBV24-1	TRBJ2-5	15	TGTGCCACCAGTGATCCGACATCTGGGGAAGAGACCCAGTACTTC	CATSDPTSGEETQYF
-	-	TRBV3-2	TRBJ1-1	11	TGTGCCAGCAGGTCCCACACTGAAGCTTTCTTT	CASRSHTEAFF
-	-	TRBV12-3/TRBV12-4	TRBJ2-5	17	TGTGCCAGCAGTTTAGTTGGGGTGATCGGCCCTCAAGAGACCCAGTACTTC	CASSLVGVIGPQETQYF
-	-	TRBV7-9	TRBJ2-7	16	TGTGCCAGCAGCTCCGCGACAGGAAAGAGCTCCTACGAGCAGTACTTC	CASSSATGKSSYEQYF
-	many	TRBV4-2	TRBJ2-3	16	TGTGCCAGCAGCCAAGATAACAGCTACAGCACAGATACGCAGTATTTT	CASSQDNSYSTDTQYF
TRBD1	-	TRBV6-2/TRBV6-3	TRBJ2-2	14	TGTGCCAGCAGTGCCACAGGGGTTTCCAGGGAGCTGTTTTTT	CASSATGVSRELFF
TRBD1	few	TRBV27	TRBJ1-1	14	TGTGCCAGCAGCATAAGGACAGGGTTAGCTGAAGCTTTCTTT	CASSIRTGLAEAFF
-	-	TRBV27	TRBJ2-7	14	TGTGCCAGCAGTTTTAGAACCGGGGGCTACGAGCAGTACTTC	CASSFRTGGYEQYF
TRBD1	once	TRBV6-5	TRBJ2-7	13	TGTGCCAGCAGTTACACACAGGGGTACGAGCAGTACTTC	CASSYTQGYEQYF
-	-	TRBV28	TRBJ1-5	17	TGTGCCAGCAGCTTACCGACAGTTGGGCCTGACACAGATACGCAGCATTTT	CASSLPTVGPDTDTQHF
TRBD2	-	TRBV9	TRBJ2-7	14	TGTGCCAGCAGCGTAGGAGCGGGGGGCTACGAGCAGTACTTC	CASSVGAGGYEQYF
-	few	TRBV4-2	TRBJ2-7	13	TGTGCCAGCAGCCAAGATAGTAATGCCGAGCAGTACTTC	CASSQDSNAEQYF
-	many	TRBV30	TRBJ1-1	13	TGTGCCCTGGCCCCAGGGTGGAGCACTGAAGCTTTCTTT	CALAPGWSTEAFF
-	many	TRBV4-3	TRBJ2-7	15	TGCGCCAGCAGCCAAACCACAGGGGAGGCCTACGAGCAGTACTTC	CASSQTTGEAYEQYF
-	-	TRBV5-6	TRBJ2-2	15	TGTGCCAGCAGCTTATTAAACGGGAACACCGGGGAGCTGTTTTTT	CASSLLNGNTGELFF
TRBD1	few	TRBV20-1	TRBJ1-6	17	TGCAGTGCTAGAGATCCCGGGACAGGGACCTATAATTCACCCCTCCACTTT	CSARDPGTGTYNSPLHF
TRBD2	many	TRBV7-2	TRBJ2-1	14	TGTGCCACGAAAACTAGCGGGGCCTACAATGAGCAGTTCTTC	CATKTSGAYNEQFF
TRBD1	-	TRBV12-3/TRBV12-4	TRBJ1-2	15	TGTGCCAGCAGTTTCACAGGGGACTTTAACTATGGCTACACCTTC	CASSFTGDFNYGYTF
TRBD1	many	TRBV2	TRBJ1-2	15	TGTGCCAGCAGTCCAGAAATTACAGGGGACTATGGCTACACCTTC	CASSPEITGDYGYTF
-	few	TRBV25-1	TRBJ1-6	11	TGTGCCAGCAGTGAAGGGTCACCCCTCCACTTT	CASSEGSPLHF
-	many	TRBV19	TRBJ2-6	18	TGTGCCAGTAGTCACCGGGACACAGCCCTCTCTGGGGCCAACGTCCTGACTTTC	CASSHRDTALSGANVLTF
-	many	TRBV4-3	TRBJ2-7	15	TGCGCCAGCAGCCAAGATTGGCCGGAGAGCTACGAGCAGTACTTC	CASSQDWPESYEQYF
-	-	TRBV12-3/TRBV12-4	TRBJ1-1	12	TGTGCCAGCAGTCCGATAGACACTGAAGCTTTCTTT	CASSPIDTEAFF
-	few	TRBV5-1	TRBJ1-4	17	TGCGCCAGCACCTCTAGGGACGCAGGGATTGCTAATGAAAAACTGTTTTTT	CASTSRDAGIANEKLFF
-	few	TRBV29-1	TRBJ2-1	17	TGCAGCGTTGTCGGGACAGGGGGTACTAGCGGGAGCAATGAGCAGTTCTTC	CSVVGTGGTSGSNEQFF
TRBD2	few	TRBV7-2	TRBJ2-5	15	TGTGCCAGCAGCTTTGGGGCGGGGGTTCAAGAGACCCAGTACTTC	CASSFGAGVQETQYF
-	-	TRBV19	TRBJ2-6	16	TGTGCCAGTAGCGGCGCTACTCGGTCTGGGGCCAACGTCCTGACTTTC	CASSGATRSGANVLTF
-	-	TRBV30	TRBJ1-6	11	TGTGCCTGGAGTTGGATGTCACCCCTCCACTTT	CAWSWMSPLHF
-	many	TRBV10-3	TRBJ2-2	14	TGTGCCATCAGTGACTTACAGGATCCCGGGGAGCTGTTTTTT	CAISDLQDPGELFF
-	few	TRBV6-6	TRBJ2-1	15	TGTGCCAGCAGTTACAGGGGGAGCTCCTACAATGAGCAGTTCTTC	CASSYRGSSYNEQFF
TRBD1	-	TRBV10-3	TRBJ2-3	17	TGTGCCATCAGTGAGATTATCGGGACAGGATCCACAGATACGCAGTATTTT	CAISEIIGTGSTDTQYF
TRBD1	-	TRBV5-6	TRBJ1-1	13	TGTGCCAGCAGCTGGGGGACAGCTACTGAAGCTCTCTTT	CASSWGTATEALF
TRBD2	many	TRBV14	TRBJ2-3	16	TGTGCCAGCAGCCAAGAACTAGCGGGAAGCACAGATACGCAGTATTTT	CASSQELAGSTDTQYF
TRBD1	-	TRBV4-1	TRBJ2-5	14	TGCGCCAGCAGCCAAGAAAACAGGGGAGAGACCCAGTACTTC	CASSQENRGETQYF
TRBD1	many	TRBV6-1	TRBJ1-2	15	TGTGCCAGCAGTGTACCGGGACAGGGCCTGCGAGGCTACACCTTC	CASSVPGQGLRGYTF
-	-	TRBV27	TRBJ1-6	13	TGTGCCAGCAGTTTATCTCTAAATTCACCCCTCCACTTT	CASSLSLNSPLHF
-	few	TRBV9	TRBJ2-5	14	TGTGCCAGCAGCGCCAGACTAGTGGGGGAGACCCAGTACTTC	CASSARLVGETQYF
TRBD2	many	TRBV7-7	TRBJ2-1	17	TGTGCTAGCAGCCTGACTAGCGGGAGGGCCGTTTACAATGAGCAGTTCTTC	CASSLTSGRAVYNEQFF